This T cell receptor (beta chain) was identified in a study of PD-1 blockade in classical Hodgkin lymphoma. Stated time point: cycle 4 day 1 (C4D1), after six to seven weeks of nivolumab. Patients all relapsed after autologous stem cell transplantation, and there was variation in brentuximab vedotin exposure. The germline V gene encodes CDR1 SGDLS and CDR2 YYNGEE. V lost 4 bases to trimming and J lost 4 bases; unmatched junction nucleotides: 7. The CDR3 is 14 residues long. This table comes from immunoSEQ multiplex PCR, and its TCRdb copy is limited to in-frame clones, with some not included. The sample shows tens of thousands of clones, approximately 80% of them seen only once.

The source was peripheral blood mononuclear cells (PBMCs), collected before the fourth cycle of nivolumab. J is TRBJ1-2 and V is TRBV9; 7 nucleotides align to TRBD1. The sequence was collected from a human donor with classical Hodgkin lymphoma. CDR3 region: CASSPTGDSYGYTF. For the CDR3, the DNA is TGTGCCAGCAGCCCCACCGGGGACAGCTATGGCTACACCTTC.